Reported below is one T cell receptor (beta chain). Its target is unknown. At one end the junction does not follow the germline gene, possibly because of a read error. TCRdb independently ran MiXCR on the RACE reads; one entry per CDR3 protein. Of about 64,000 distinct CDR3 sequences listed, roughly 12% were seen once; the top ten hold around 3.9%. These data originate in a study of human T cells and chemical hapten exposure. Study overall: The patients were mostly female; they had alopecia areata, totalis or universalis. Study observations and caveats: While controls formed fewer of them, expanded TCRs formed significantly more large CDR3 similarity clusters.

Time point here: pre-sensitization, week 0. The treatment: therapeutic diphenylcyclopropenone sensitization with weekly scalp DPC. It was unfractionated whole blood from which total RNA was extracted. This sample comprised whole blood, obtained in connection with sensitization to the hapten diphenylcyclopropenone (DPC). This receptor was identified in a woman between 35 and 50 years old with alopecia areata. Some clones in this sample may be carry-over from other donors' samples.

The CDR3 is CAVLTLDRESYEQNF. In DNA form, the CDR3 reads TGTGCCGTACTTACGTTGGACAGGGAGTCCTACGAGCAGAACTTC. V and J are TRBV28 and TRBJ2-7; 8 nucleotides agree with TRBD1. Germline V gene sequence: CDR1 MDHEN, CDR2 SYDVKM. This CDR3 is built from 15 residues.